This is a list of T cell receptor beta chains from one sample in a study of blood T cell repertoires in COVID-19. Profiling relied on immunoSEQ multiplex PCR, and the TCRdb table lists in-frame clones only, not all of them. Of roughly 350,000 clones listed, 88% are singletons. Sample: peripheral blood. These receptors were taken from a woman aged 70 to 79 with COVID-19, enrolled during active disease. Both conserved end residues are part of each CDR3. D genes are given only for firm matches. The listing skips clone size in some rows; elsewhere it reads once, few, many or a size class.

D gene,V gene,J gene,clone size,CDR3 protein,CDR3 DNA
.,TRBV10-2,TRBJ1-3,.,CASSEFLSGPGNTIYF,TGCGCCAGCAGTGAGTTCCTTTCTGGGCCTGGAAACACCATATATTTT
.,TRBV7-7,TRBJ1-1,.,CASSSTVNTEAFF,TGTGCCAGCAGCTCGACAGTTAACACTGAAGCTTTCTTT
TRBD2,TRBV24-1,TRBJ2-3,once,CATSVEAGGSTDTQYF,TGTGCCACCAGTGTAGAAGCGGGGGGTAGCACAGATACGCAGTATTTT
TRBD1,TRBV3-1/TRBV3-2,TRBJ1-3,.,CASSLDRPSGNTIYF,TGTGCCAGCAGCCTGGACAGGCCCTCTGGAAACACCATATATTTT
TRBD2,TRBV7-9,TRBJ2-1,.,CASSLGLAGAYNEQFF,TGTGCCAGCAGCTTAGGACTAGCGGGGGCATACAATGAGCAGTTCTTC
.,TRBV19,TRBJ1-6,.,CASSMTETYNSPLHF,TGTGCCAGTAGTATGACAGAGACGTATAATTCACCCCTCCACTTT
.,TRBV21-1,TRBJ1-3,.,CASRVISSGNTIYF,TGTGCCAGCAGGGTGATCAGCTCTGGAAACACCATATATTTT
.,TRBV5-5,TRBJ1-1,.,CASSFAGDTEAFF,TGTGCCAGCAGCTTCGCGGGGGACACTGAAGCTTTCTTT
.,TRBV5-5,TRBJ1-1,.,CASRSGPTSEAFF,TGTGCCAGCAGATCCGGTCCCACTTCTGAAGCTTTCTTT
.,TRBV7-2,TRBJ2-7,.,CASSLARGHEQYF,TGTGCCAGCAGCTTAGCAAGGGGCCACGAGCAGTACTTC
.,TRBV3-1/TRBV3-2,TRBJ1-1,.,CASSQGGRGTEAFF,TGTGCCAGCAGCCAAGGAGGGAGAGGCACTGAAGCTTTCTTT
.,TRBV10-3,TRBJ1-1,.,CAIKTSNTEAFF,TGTGCCATCAAGACATCGAACACTGAAGCTTTCTTT
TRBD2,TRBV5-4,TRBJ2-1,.,CASSTIGLAGLSNEQFF,TGTGCCAGCAGCACCATAGGACTAGCGGGGCTAAGCAATGAGCAGTTCTTC
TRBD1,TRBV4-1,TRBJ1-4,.,CASRGQATNEKLFF,TGCGCCAGCCGTGGACAGGCAACTAATGAAAAACTGTTTTTT
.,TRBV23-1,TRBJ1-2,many,CASSQQKEQGKVGGYTF,TGCGCCAGCAGTCAACAGAAAGAACAGGGAAAAGTAGGGGGCTACACCTTC
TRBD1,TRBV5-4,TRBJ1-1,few,CASSARQGAENTEAFF,TGTGCCAGCAGCGCCCGACAGGGGGCTGAGAACACTGAAGCTTTCTTT
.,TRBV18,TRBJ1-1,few,CASSPAQEGVSEAFF,TGTGCCAGCTCACCAGCCCAGGAGGGAGTGAGTGAAGCTTTCTTT
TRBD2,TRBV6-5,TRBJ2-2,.,CASSPAGGAGELFF,TGTGCCAGCAGCCCAGCGGGGGGAGCCGGGGAGCTGTTTTTT
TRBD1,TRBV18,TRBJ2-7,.,CASSPLGQLYEQYF,TGTGCCAGCTCACCATTGGGACAGCTCTACGAGCAGTACTTC
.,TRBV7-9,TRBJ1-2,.,CASSHRDYTF,TGTGCCAGCTCACACAGGGACTACACCTTC
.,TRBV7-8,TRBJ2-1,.,CASSSNRAVEQFF,TGTGCCAGCAGCTCTAACAGGGCGGTTGAGCAGTTCTTC
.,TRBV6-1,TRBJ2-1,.,CASSEIGDVDNEQFF,TGTGCCAGCAGTGAAATAGGGGATGTGGACAATGAGCAGTTCTTC
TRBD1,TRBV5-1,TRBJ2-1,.,CASSMGQTYNEQFF,TGCGCCAGCAGCATGGGACAGACATACAATGAGCAGTTCTTC
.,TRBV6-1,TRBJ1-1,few,CASSDITRGFGNTEAFF,TGTGCCAGCAGTGATATTACCAGGGGTTTTGGGAACACTGAAGCTTTCTTT
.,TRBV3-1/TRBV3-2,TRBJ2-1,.,CASSRRTGQYNEQFF,TGTGCCAGCAGCCGACGAACGGGTCAATACAATGAGCAGTTCTTC
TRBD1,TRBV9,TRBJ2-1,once,CASSDRDRGFGEQFF,TGTGCCAGCAGCGACCGGGACAGGGGTTTTGGTGAGCAGTTCTTC
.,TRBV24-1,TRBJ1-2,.,CATEGRGRDYGYTF,TGTGCCACCGAGGGGAGGGGTCGTGACTATGGCTACACCTTC
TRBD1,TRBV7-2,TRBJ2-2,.,CASSLQGANTGELFF,TGTGCCAGCAGCTTACAGGGGGCGAACACCGGGGAGCTGTTTTTT